Following are 20 T cell receptor beta chains from one sample sequenced in a study of cytomegalovirus exposure and HLA in healthy donors. The protocol was immunoSEQ multiplex PCR, while the TCRdb copy is restricted to in-frame clones and leaves out a portion. This table has fewer than 250,000 clones, roughly 88% appearing once. Sequenced input: PBMCs. These receptors originate from a young woman in good health and CMV-seropositive.

The J gene is TRBJ2-6, the V gene TRBV6-1; possibly TRBD2 for D (5 bases). CDR1 and CDR2 (germline): MNHNS, SASEGT. This CDR3 region has 16 residues. V dropped 1 base and J dropped 2 bases, with 9 bases sitting between them. The CDR3: CASSEVPGTGANVLTF. As DNA, the CDR3 is TGTGCCAGCAGTGAAGTCCCGGGGACTGGGGCCAACGTCCTGACTTTC.

This chain connects TRBV28 to TRBJ2-5, with D possibly called TRBD1 or TRBD2 (5 bases each). V was shortened by 7 bases and J by 2 bases, with 11 bases between the two germline ends. The CDR3 is 13 residues long. Germline CDR1 and CDR2: MDHEN and SYDVKM. CDR3 DNA: TGTGCCAGCACCGGTGAGGGGCAAGAGACCCAGTACTTC. It yields the protein CASTGEGQETQYF.

The chain employs TRBV4-3 and TRBJ1-2; tentative D call: TRBD1 (6 bases). In germline, CDR1 is LGHNA, CDR2 YSLEER. CDR3 length equals 18 residues. Trimming shortened V by 1 base and J by 7 bases, and 25 bases separated the two germline ends. CDR3 in DNA: TGCGCCAGCAGCCAAGTACTCGCACCTACAGGGCTCGGGGGTGGCTACACCTTC. This encodes CASSQVLAPTGLGGGYTF.

The CDR3 DNA reads as TGTGCCAGCTGCGAGGCGTATATGGACACTGAAGCTTTCTTT. Translating it yields CASCEAYMDTEAFF. J is TRBJ1-1 and V is TRBV28; D gene unclear. This CDR3 spans 14 amino acids. V lost 8 bases and J lost 3, with 16 bases in between. Germline-derived CDR1 and CDR2 are MDHEN and SYDVKM.

The V gene is TRBV30, the J gene TRBJ1-1, with D unclear. Germline CDR1 reads GTSNPN; CDR2 reads SVGIG (reference sequence). The length of the CDR3 is 14 residues. The germline V and J ends were trimmed by 3 bases and 1 base, with 12 bases remaining between them. This CDR3 is CAWRWWHSNTEAFF. CDR3 in DNA: TGTGCCTGGAGATGGTGGCATTCGAACACTGAAGCTTTCTTT.

The genes are TRBV4-1 and TRBJ2-1, with 7 bases fitting TRBD2. The CDR3 has 17 residues. The germline CDR1 and CDR2 sequences are MGHRA and YSYEKL. Losses at the gene ends were 1 base for V and 4 bases for J; bases not matched to a gene: 10. The CDR3 sequence is CASSQVGSGEIYNEQFF. DNA of the CDR3: TGCGCCAGCAGCCAAGTAGGCAGCGGGGAGATTTACAATGAGCAGTTCTTC.

V and J are TRBV27 and TRBJ2-7, with 11 nucleotides matching TRBD2. Germline V gene lookup returns CDR1 MNHEY and CDR2 SMNVEV (reference sequence). This CDR3 region has 15 residues. V trimming: 4 bases; J trimming: 4 bases; junction bases outside the gene matches: 6. CDR3 bases: TGTGCCAGCAGTTCCCGCGGGACTAGCGGTTACGAGCAGTACTTC. Amino acids: CASSSRGTSGYEQYF.

The chain combines TRBV5-1 with TRBJ2-5; possibly TRBD1 for D (6 bases). V was shortened by 0 bases and J by 5 bases, with 14 bases between the two germline ends. There are 15 residues in the CDR3. The germline V gene has CDR1 SGHRS and CDR2 YFSETQ. CDR3 bases: TGCGCCAGCAGCTTGGTTTGGGGGCAGAGGGAGACCCAGTACTTC. Its protein is CASSLVWGQRETQYF.

The chain links TRBV30 to TRBJ2-2, with 10 bases fitting TRBD1. CDR3 length equals 15 residues. Unmatched junction bases numbered 6, after V lost 1 base and J lost 7 bases. Germline CDR1 and CDR2: GTSNPN and SVGIG (reference sequence). The CDR3 DNA is TGTGCCTGGAGTGCCTGGACAGGGGGTGGCGGGGAGCTGTTTTTT. Translated, it gives CAWSAWTGGGGELFF.

This chain connects TRBV6-4 to TRBJ2-3, with D maybe TRBD1 (6 bases). The CDR3 runs to 14 residues. V lost 2 bases and J lost 2, with 8 bases in between. Germline CDR1 is MRHNA and CDR2 is SNTAGT. The CDR3 region is CASSDRDNTDTQYF. Here the CDR3 DNA reads TGTGCCAGCAGTGACCGGGACAACACAGATACGCAGTATTTT.

The rearrangement uses TRBV28 and TRBJ2-5, with 12 bases lining up with TRBD2. CDR3 length equals 14 residues. The J segment lost 4 bases and the V segment lost 5 bases, leaving 2 bases of the junction unmatched. The germline gives CDR1 MDHEN, CDR2 SYDVKM. CDR3 amino acids: CASSLAGGPETQYF. The CDR3 DNA reads TGTGCCAGCAGTCTAGCGGGAGGGCCAGAGACCCAGTACTTC. The variable domain in full, completed from reference TRBV28 and TRBJ2-5, reads DVKVTQSSRYLVKRTGEKVFLECVQDMDHENMFWYRQDPGLGLRLIYFSYDVKMKEKGDIPEGYSVSREKKERFSLILESASTNQTSMYLCASSLAGGPETQYFGPGTRLLVL.

The genes are TRBV7-3 and TRBJ2-1; D is possibly TRBD2 (7 bases). This CDR3 has 17 amino acids. Per the germline V gene, CDR1 is SGHTA and CDR2 is FQGTGA. V lost 5 bases, J lost 5 bases, and 22 bases lay in between. CDR3 bases: TGTGCCAGCAGCATACCCGAGGAGGGGGAGGGAGACAATGAGCAGTTCTTC. This gives the protein CASSIPEEGEGDNEQFF.

This chain's CDR3 is CASSQFTYEQYF. The CDR3 DNA sequence: TGTGCCAGCAGCCAGTTTACCTACGAGCAGTACTTC. The V gene is TRBV7-8, the J gene TRBJ2-7; D is uncertain. The germline gives CDR1 SGHVS, CDR2 FQNEAQ. This CDR3 comprises 12 residues. Trimming took off 5 bases at V and 2 bases at J, with 7 bases between the two ends.

The chain links TRBV10-3 to TRBJ2-1; 7 bases match TRBD2. The CDR3 sequence is 15 residues long. With 0 bases clipped from V and 5 bases from J, the junction kept 4 bases outside the gene matches. Germline CDR1 is ENHRY and CDR2 is SYGVKD. CDR3 amino acids: CAISESGGRDNEQFF. In DNA, the CDR3 is TGTGCCATCAGTGAGTCTGGCGGGAGAGACAATGAGCAGTTCTTC.

The genes are TRBV25-1 and TRBJ1-4, with unresolved D. The CDR3 spans 13 residues. With 7 bases removed from V and 7 bases from J, the gap between germline ends came to 13 bases. Germline CDR1 MGHDK, CDR2 SYGVNS. The CDR3 spells CASKMISTEKLFF. The DNA for the CDR3 is TGTGCCAGCAAAATGATATCGACTGAAAAACTGTTTTTT.

On this clone: This sample also contains other DNA sequences that code for the same CDR3. The rearrangement links TRBV5-1 to TRBJ2-1; D gene uncertain. V lost 0 bases, J lost 9 bases, and 4 bases lay in between. Looked up from germline, CDR1 is SGHRS and CDR2 is YFSETQ. This CDR3 has 11 amino acids. CDR3 coding DNA: TGCGCCAGCAGCTTGGTTGGTGAGCAGTTCTTC. Translated, it gives CASSLVGEQFF.

V and J are TRBV18 and TRBJ2-1; D not resolved. The CDR3 has 15 amino acids. V lost 5 bases and J lost 0, with 11 bases in between. The germline V gene encodes CDR1 KGHSH and CDR2 LQKENI. CDR3: CASSTGSSSYNEQFF. The CDR3 DNA reads TGTGCCAGCTCAACCGGGTCGAGCTCCTACAATGAGCAGTTCTTC. The whole variable domain, remainder taken from reference TRBV18 and TRBJ2-1, is NAGVMQNPRHLVRRRGQEARLRCSPMKGHSHVYWYRQLPEEGLKFMVYLQKENIIDESGMPKERFSAEFPKEGPSILRIQQVVRGDSAAYFCASSTGSSSYNEQFFGPGTRLTVL.

This chain connects TRBV19 to TRBJ1-5, with 8 positions matching TRBD1. The CDR3 sequence is 15 residues long. Germline V lookup: CDR1 LNHDA, CDR2 SQIVND (reference sequence). V shed 3 bases, J shed 3 bases, and the junction held 4 bases outside the gene matches. The CDR3 region is CASSMTDRDNQPQHF. CDR3 in DNA: TGTGCCAGTAGTATGACGGACAGGGACAATCAGCCCCAGCATTTT.

The chain has TRBV28 and TRBJ1-2; D gene ambiguous. Germline V gene sequence: CDR1 MDHEN, CDR2 SYDVKM. The V end was cut by 6 bases, the J end by 4 bases, with 15 bases between. This CDR3 contains 14 residues. The CDR3 region is CASSPRPLSYGYTF. The DNA of the CDR3 is TGTGCCAGCAGCCCGCGACCCCTTAGCTATGGCTACACCTTC.

This clone was found a few times. The gene calls are TRBV7-3 and TRBJ1-3; no clear D. CDR1 is SGHTA, CDR2 FQGTGA, per germline. V was shortened by 2 bases and J by 2 bases, with 10 bases between the two germline ends. The CDR3 is 15 amino acids. The CDR3 sequence: CASSLEGFPGNTIYF. The CDR3 DNA reads as TGTGCCAGCAGCTTAGAGGGTTTCCCTGGAAACACCATATATTTT.